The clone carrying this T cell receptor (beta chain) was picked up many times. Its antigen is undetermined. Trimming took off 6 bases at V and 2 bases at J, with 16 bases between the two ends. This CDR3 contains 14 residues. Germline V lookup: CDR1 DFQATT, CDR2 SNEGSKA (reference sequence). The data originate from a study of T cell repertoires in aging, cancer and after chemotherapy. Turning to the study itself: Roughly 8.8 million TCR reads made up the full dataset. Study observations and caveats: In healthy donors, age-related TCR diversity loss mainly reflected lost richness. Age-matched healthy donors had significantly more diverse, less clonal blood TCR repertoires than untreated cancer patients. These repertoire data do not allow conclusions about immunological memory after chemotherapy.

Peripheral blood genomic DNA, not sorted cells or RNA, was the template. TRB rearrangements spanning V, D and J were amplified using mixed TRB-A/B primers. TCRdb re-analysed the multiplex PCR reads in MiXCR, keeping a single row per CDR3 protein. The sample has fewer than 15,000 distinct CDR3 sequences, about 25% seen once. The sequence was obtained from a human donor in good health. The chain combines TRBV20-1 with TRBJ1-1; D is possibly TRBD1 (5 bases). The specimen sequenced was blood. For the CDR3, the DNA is TGCAGTGCGGCAGGTCCGACAGATAACACTGAAGCTTTCTTT. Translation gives CSAAGPTDNTEAFF.